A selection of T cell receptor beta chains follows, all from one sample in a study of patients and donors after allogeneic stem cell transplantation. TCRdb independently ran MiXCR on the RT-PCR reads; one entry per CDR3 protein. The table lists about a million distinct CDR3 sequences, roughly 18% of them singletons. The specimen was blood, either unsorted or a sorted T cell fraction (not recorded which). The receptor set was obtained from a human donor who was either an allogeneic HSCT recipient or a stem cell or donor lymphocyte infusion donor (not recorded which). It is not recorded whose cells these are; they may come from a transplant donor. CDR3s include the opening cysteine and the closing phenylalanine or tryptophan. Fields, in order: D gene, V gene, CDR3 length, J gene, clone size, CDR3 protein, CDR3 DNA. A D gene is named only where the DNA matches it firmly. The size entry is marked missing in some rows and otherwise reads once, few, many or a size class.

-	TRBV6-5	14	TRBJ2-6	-	CASSYLVGANVLTF	TGTGCCAGCAGTTATTTGGTTGGGGCCAACGTCCTGACTTTC
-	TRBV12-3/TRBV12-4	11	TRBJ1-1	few	CASSQRVGAFF	TGTGCCAGCAGCCAAAGGGTGGGAGCTTTCTTT
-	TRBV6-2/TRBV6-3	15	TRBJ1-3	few	CASSRRQVSGNTIYF	TGTGCCAGCAGCCGCCGACAAGTCTCTGGAAACACCATATATTTT
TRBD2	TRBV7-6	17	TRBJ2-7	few	CASSLCLSVAGAHEQYF	TGTGCCAGCAGCTTGTGTCTTTCGGTAGCGGGAGCTCACGAGCAGTACTTC
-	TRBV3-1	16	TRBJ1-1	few	CASSQDGLGGTAEAFF	TGTGCCAGCAGCCAAGACGGGTTAGGGGGGACGGCTGAAGCTTTCTTT
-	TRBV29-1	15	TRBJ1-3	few	CSVGGRQSSGNTIYF	TGCAGCGTCGGGGGGCGGCAGAGCTCTGGAAACACCATATATTTT
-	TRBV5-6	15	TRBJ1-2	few	CASSLSGRALYGYTF	-
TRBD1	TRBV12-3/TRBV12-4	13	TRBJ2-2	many	CASSKQGAGELFF	TGTGCCAGCAGCAAACAGGGGGCCGGGGAGCTGTTTTTT
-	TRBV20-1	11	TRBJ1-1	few	CSATLDTEAFF	TGCAGTGCCACGTTAGACACTGAAGCTTTCTTT
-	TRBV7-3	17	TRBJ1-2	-	CASSLGGPEIWPYGYTF	TGTGCCAGCAGCTTAGGGGGGCCGGAAATTTGGCCATATGGCTACACCTTC
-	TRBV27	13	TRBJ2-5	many	CASSSQTQETQYF	TGTGCCAGCAGTTCCCAGACGCAAGAGACCCAGTACTTC
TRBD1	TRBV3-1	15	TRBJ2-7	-	CASSPRGLTSYEQYF	TGTGCCAGCAGCCCCAGGGGGTTAACCTCCTACGAGCAGTACTTC
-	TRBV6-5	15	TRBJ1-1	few	CASSYSKGWGTEAFF	TGTGCCAGCAGTTACTCGAAGGGTTGGGGCACTGAAGCTTTCTTT
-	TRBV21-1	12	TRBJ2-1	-	CASSMDWSEQFF	TGTGCCAGCAGCATGGATTGGAGTGAGCAGTTCTTC
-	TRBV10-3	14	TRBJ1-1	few	CATGRGGENTEAFF	TGTGCCACGGGGAGGGGAGGGGAGAACACTGAAGCTTTCTTT
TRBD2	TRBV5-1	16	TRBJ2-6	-	CASRLAGSSGANVLTF	TGCGCCAGCAGACTAGCGGGTTCTTCTGGGGCCAACGTCCTGACTTTC
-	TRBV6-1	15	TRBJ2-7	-	CASSESGVLPYEQYF	TGTGCCAGCAGTGAATCCGGGGTACTCCCCTACGAGCAGTACTTC
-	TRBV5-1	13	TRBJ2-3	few	CASSSTQLDTQYF	TGCGCCAGCAGCTCCACCCAATTGGATACGCAGTATTTT
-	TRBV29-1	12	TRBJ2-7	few	CSAQSTLYEQYF	TGCAGCGCCCAGTCCACTCTCTACGAGCAGTACTTC
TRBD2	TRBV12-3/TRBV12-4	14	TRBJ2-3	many	CASSLLAATDTQYF	TGTGCCAGCAGTTTACTAGCGGCGACAGATACGCAGTATTTT
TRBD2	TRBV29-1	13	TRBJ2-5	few	CSEAGGPGETQYF	TGCAGCGAAGCGGGAGGGCCCGGGGAGACCCAGTACTTC
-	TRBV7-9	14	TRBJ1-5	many	CASSPTYSNQPQHF	TGTGCCAGCAGCCCGACTTATAGCAATCAGCCCCAGCATTTT
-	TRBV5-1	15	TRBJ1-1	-	CASSVQGMPDTEAFF	TGCGCCAGCAGCGTACAGGGAATGCCAGACACTGAAGCTTTCTTT
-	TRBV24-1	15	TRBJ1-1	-	CATSDGGGGGTEAFF	TGTGCCACCAGTGATGGGGGCGGGGGGGGCACTGAAGCTTTCTTT
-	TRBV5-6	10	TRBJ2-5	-	CASGGVTQYF	TGTGCCAGCGGCGGGGTGACCCAGTACTTC
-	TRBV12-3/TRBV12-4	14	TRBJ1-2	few	CASSGQGTVGGYTF	TGTGCCAGCAGTGGGCAGGGGACTGTGGGAGGCTACACCTTC
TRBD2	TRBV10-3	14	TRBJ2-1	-	CAISGASGYNEQFF	TGTGCCATCAGTGGGGCTAGCGGATACAATGAGCAGTTCTTC
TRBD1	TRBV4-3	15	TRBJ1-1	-	CASSQLNGQGADAFF	TGCGCCAGCAGCCAACTCAACGGACAGGGGGCGGATGCTTTCTTT
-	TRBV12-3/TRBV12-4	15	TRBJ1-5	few	CASSFGVVEYEPQHF	TGTGCCAGCAGTTTTGGGGTCGTTGAGTACGAGCCCCAGCATTTT
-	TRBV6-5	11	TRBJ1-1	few	CASSYGYTAFF	TGTGCCAGCAGTTACGGGTATACAGCTTTCTTT
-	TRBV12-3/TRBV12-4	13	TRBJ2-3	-	CASSLRQQNTQYF	TGTGCCAGCAGTTTACGGCAACAGAATACGCAGTATTTT
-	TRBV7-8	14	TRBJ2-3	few	CASSDPANTDTQYF	TGTGCCAGCAGCGACCCGGCTAACACAGATACGCAGTATTTT
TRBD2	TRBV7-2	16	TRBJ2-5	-	CASSKGLAGGVETQYF	TGTGCCAGCAGCAAAGGACTAGCGGGGGGCGTGGAGACCCAGTACTTC
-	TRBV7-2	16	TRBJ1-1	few	CASSLERLRGNTEAFF	TGTGCCAGCAGCTTAGAGCGGCTTCGGGGGAACACTGAAGCTTTCTTT
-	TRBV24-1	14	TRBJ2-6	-	CATSDPSGANVLTF	TGTGCCACCAGTGACCCTTCTGGGGCCAACGTCCTGACTTTC
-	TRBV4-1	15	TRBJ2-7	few	CASSQDQGFEREQYF	TGCGCCAGCAGCCAAGATCAAGGGTTCGAAAGGGAGCAGTACTTC
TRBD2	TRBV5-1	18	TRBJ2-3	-	CASSFESLGGRDTDTQYF	TGCGCCAGCAGCTTCGAGTCCTTAGGCGGGAGGGACACAGATACGCAGTATTTT
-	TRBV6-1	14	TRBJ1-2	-	CASSDRGVMSGYTF	TGTGCCAGCAGTGACCGGGGAGTAATGTCTGGCTACACCTTC
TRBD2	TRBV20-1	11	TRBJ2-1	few	CSATGRSHQFF	TGCAGTGCTACCGGGAGGTCCCACCAGTTCTTC
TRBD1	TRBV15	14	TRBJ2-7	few	CATSGGQGRDEQYF	TGTGCCACCAGCGGTGGACAGGGTAGGGACGAGCAGTACTTC
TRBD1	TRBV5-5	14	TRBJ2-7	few	CASSLEQGSREQYF	TGTGCCAGCAGCTTGGAACAGGGGAGTCGCGAGCAGTACTTC
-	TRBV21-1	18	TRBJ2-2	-	CASSKVTLRELCTGELFF	TGTGCCAGCAGCAAAGTTACACTCAGGGAATTATGCACCGGGGAGCTGTTTTTT
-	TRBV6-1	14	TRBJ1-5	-	CASSPQYSNQPQHF	TGTGCCAGCAGTCCCCAGTATAGCAATCAGCCCCAGCATTTT
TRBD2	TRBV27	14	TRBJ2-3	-	CASSPQGGRDTQYF	TGTGCCAGCAGTCCCCAGGGAGGGCGGGATACGCAGTATTTT
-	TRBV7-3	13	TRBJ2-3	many	CASSSRLGDTQYF	TGTGCCAGCAGCTCGAGACTAGGGGATACGCAGTATTTT
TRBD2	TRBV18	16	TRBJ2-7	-	CASSPGLAGEDYEQYF	TGTGCCAGCTCTCCCGGACTAGCGGGAGAGGACTACGAGCAGTACTTC
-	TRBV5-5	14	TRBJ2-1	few	CASSLSADNNEQFF	TGTGCCAGCAGCTTGTCAGCGGATAACAATGAGCAGTTCTTC
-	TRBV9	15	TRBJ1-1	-	CASSAGGRKNTEAFF	TGTGCCAGCAGCGCCGGGGGACGGAAAAACACTGAAGCTTTCTTT
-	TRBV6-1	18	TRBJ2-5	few	CASSHKGGARVSGETQYF	TGTGCCAGCAGCCACAAGGGGGGAGCAAGGGTGTCCGGGGAGACCCAGTACTTC
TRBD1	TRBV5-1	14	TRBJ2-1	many	CASSLDGQGARQFF	TGCGCCAGCAGCTTGGACGGACAGGGGGCGCGGCAGTTCTTC
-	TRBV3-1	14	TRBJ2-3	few	CASSRGDQGKTQYF	TGTGCCAGCAGCCGAGGGGACCAGGGGAAGACGCAGTATTTT
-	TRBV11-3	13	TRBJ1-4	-	CASSSGTYEKLFF	TGTGCCAGCAGCTCAGGCACTTATGAAAAACTGTTTTTT
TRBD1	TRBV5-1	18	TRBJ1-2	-	CASSFPRDRGLPDYGYTF	TGCGCCAGCAGCTTCCCCCGGGACAGGGGGCTTCCCGACTATGGCTACACCTTC
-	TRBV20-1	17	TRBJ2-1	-	CSATRRGTTFSYNEQFF	TGCAGTGCCACCCGCAGAGGGACCACATTCTCCTACAATGAGCAGTTCTTC
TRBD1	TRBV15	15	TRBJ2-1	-	CATSRDRDRVYEQFF	TGTGCCACCAGCAGAGATCGGGACAGGGTCTATGAGCAGTTCTTC